These T cell receptor beta chains were read from a single sample in a study of cytomegalovirus exposure and HLA in healthy donors. This table comes from immunoSEQ multiplex PCR, and its TCRdb copy is limited to in-frame clones, with some not included. Among 68,000 or so clones, roughly 96% were seen once, and the ten largest hold about 2.4%. The sequenced sample consisted of PBMCs. These receptors were obtained from a man between 18 and 29 years old in good health and CMV-seronegative. The CDR3 runs from the conserved cysteine through the conserved F or W. A D gene is named only where the DNA matches it firmly.

v_gene: TRBV9; j_gene: TRBJ1-6; d_gene: .; CDR3aa: CASSVDTPDTNSPLHF
v_gene: TRBV7-8; j_gene: TRBJ1-5; d_gene: .; CDR3aa: CASSEGAGGGQPQHF
v_gene: TRBV19; j_gene: TRBJ1-2; d_gene: .; CDR3aa: CASSKEANYGYTF
v_gene: TRBV7-8; j_gene: TRBJ1-1; d_gene: TRBD1; CDR3aa: CASSLERTGVTEAFF
v_gene: TRBV6-5; j_gene: TRBJ2-7; d_gene: .; CDR3aa: CASREGAEQYF
v_gene: TRBV7-9; j_gene: TRBJ2-2; d_gene: TRBD2; CDR3aa: CASSRRGGANTGELFF
v_gene: TRBV19; j_gene: TRBJ1-5; d_gene: TRBD1; CDR3aa: CASSLGDRVFYPQHF
v_gene: TRBV7-9; j_gene: TRBJ2-1; d_gene: TRBD2; CDR3aa: CASTGGLAGFNEQFF
v_gene: TRBV27; j_gene: TRBJ2-3; d_gene: TRBD1; CDR3aa: CASSSLERGPDTQYF
v_gene: TRBV7-2; j_gene: TRBJ2-5; d_gene: .; CDR3aa: CASSLDRGGTQYF
v_gene: TRBV29-1; j_gene: TRBJ2-5; d_gene: TRBD1; CDR3aa: CSALTGVETQYF
v_gene: TRBV28; j_gene: TRBJ1-1; d_gene: .; CDR3aa: CASTRSGGETEAFF
v_gene: TRBV5-5; j_gene: TRBJ1-4; d_gene: TRBD1; CDR3aa: CASRAGQLNEKLFF
v_gene: TRBV18; j_gene: TRBJ2-1; d_gene: TRBD2; CDR3aa: CASSRNGLAGTSSYNEQFF
v_gene: TRBV7-6; j_gene: TRBJ1-1; d_gene: .; CDR3aa: CASSLATGEAFF
v_gene: TRBV30; j_gene: TRBJ1-1; d_gene: TRBD1; CDR3aa: CAWSALDRGWAFF
v_gene: TRBV7-6; j_gene: TRBJ1-2; d_gene: TRBD1; CDR3aa: CASSLAGTDYGYTF
v_gene: TRBV6-1; j_gene: TRBJ1-2; d_gene: .; CDR3aa: CASSEALVSAGYTF
v_gene: TRBV7-8; j_gene: TRBJ2-5; d_gene: TRBD2; CDR3aa: CASSLALAGGETQYF
v_gene: TRBV28; j_gene: TRBJ2-7; d_gene: .; CDR3aa: CASSPATEQSYEQYF
v_gene: TRBV19; j_gene: TRBJ1-1; d_gene: TRBD1; CDR3aa: CASRDQTGAGTEAFF
v_gene: TRBV5-1; j_gene: TRBJ2-1; d_gene: .; CDR3aa: CASSLVSIGSAGINEQFF
v_gene: TRBV4-1; j_gene: TRBJ1-1; d_gene: TRBD1; CDR3aa: CASRLTGVGEAFF
v_gene: TRBV6-5; j_gene: TRBJ2-1; d_gene: .; CDR3aa: CASSPGGNEQFF
v_gene: TRBV7-9; j_gene: TRBJ2-2; d_gene: .; CDR3aa: CASSLGLYTGELFF
v_gene: TRBV9; j_gene: TRBJ2-5; d_gene: .; CDR3aa: CASSVEGLGETQYF
v_gene: TRBV5-6; j_gene: TRBJ1-2; d_gene: TRBD1; CDR3aa: CASSSWTGSVYGYTF
v_gene: TRBV6-6; j_gene: TRBJ1-1; d_gene: .; CDR3aa: CASSYSGGTEAFF
v_gene: TRBV19; j_gene: TRBJ1-4; d_gene: .; CDR3aa: CASSSHRRGSNEKLFF
v_gene: TRBV4-1; j_gene: TRBJ1-1; d_gene: .; CDR3aa: CASSQGGRGTEAFF
v_gene: TRBV6-6; j_gene: TRBJ2-7; d_gene: TRBD2; CDR3aa: CASTKSASGDYEQYF
v_gene: TRBV9; j_gene: TRBJ2-3; d_gene: .; CDR3aa: CASSVGTASTDTQYF
v_gene: TRBV28; j_gene: TRBJ1-6; d_gene: .; CDR3aa: CASSLQQVNSPLHF
v_gene: TRBV5-6; j_gene: TRBJ2-1; d_gene: .; CDR3aa: CASSGTSYNEQFF
v_gene: TRBV27; j_gene: TRBJ1-6; d_gene: .; CDR3aa: CASRPAANSPLHF
v_gene: TRBV10-2; j_gene: TRBJ2-1; d_gene: .; CDR3aa: CASSEQGPSYNEQFF
v_gene: TRBV30; j_gene: TRBJ2-7; d_gene: .; CDR3aa: CALQGGHEQYF
v_gene: TRBV7-2; j_gene: TRBJ1-1; d_gene: .; CDR3aa: CASSLQGNTEAFF
v_gene: TRBV29-1; j_gene: TRBJ2-7; d_gene: .; CDR3aa: CSVGGAGRNYEQYF
v_gene: TRBV18; j_gene: TRBJ1-2; d_gene: .; CDR3aa: CASSPGQANYGYTF
v_gene: TRBV6-5; j_gene: TRBJ2-3; d_gene: .; CDR3aa: CASSISGNTDTQYF
v_gene: TRBV19; j_gene: TRBJ2-6; d_gene: .; CDR3aa: CASSITRQDPSGANVLTF
v_gene: TRBV6-5; j_gene: TRBJ2-7; d_gene: .; CDR3aa: CASSYPRQGGYEQYF
v_gene: TRBV7-8; j_gene: TRBJ1-1; d_gene: .; CDR3aa: CASSLYGGSNTEAFF
v_gene: TRBV4-1; j_gene: TRBJ1-1; d_gene: .; CDR3aa: CASSQDSGTEAFF
v_gene: TRBV19; j_gene: TRBJ1-1; d_gene: TRBD1; CDR3aa: CASGDRGYTEAFF
v_gene: TRBV6-5; j_gene: TRBJ2-7; d_gene: TRBD2; CDR3aa: CASSSGSGGLYEQYF
v_gene: TRBV7-2; j_gene: TRBJ1-3; d_gene: .; CDR3aa: CASSNRESSGNTIYF
v_gene: TRBV7-6; j_gene: TRBJ1-1; d_gene: TRBD1; CDR3aa: CASSMAGGEFTEAFF
v_gene: TRBV5-1; j_gene: TRBJ1-5; d_gene: .; CDR3aa: CASSLDPGGNQPQHF
v_gene: TRBV11-3; j_gene: TRBJ1-6; d_gene: .; CDR3aa: CASRTGPPRNSPLHF
v_gene: TRBV4-2; j_gene: TRBJ2-1; d_gene: .; CDR3aa: CASSQVPESAYNEQFF
v_gene: TRBV28; j_gene: TRBJ2-1; d_gene: TRBD2; CDR3aa: CASSFSSGSGDNEQFF
v_gene: TRBV4-2; j_gene: TRBJ2-6; d_gene: .; CDR3aa: CASSQEWTVSSGANVLTF